This TCR beta chain stems from a study of T cell responses to AZD1222 COVID-19 vaccine. General study findings and limits: White British ancestry dominated among donors, who included more females, and clonal diversity was possibly underestimated.

Trimming took 3 bases from V and 4 from J, leaving 3 bases between them. Germline V gene lookup returns CDR1 SGHDN and CDR2 FVKESK. This CDR3 is 11 amino acids long. Data came from immunoSEQ multiplex PCR; TCRdb stores just in-frame clones and leaves some out. The profile shows more than 65,000 clones, roughly 80% of them singletons. Turning to this clone: The antigen is not known.

V gene TRBV14 combines with J gene TRBJ1-1; the D is unclear. The clonotype comes from an adult who received the AZD1222 COVID-19 vaccine. The sample in question was peripheral blood, obtained 28 days after the second AZD1222 dose. The CDR3 is CASSHATEAFF. In DNA, the CDR3 is TGTGCCAGCAGCCATGCCACTGAAGCTTTCTTT.